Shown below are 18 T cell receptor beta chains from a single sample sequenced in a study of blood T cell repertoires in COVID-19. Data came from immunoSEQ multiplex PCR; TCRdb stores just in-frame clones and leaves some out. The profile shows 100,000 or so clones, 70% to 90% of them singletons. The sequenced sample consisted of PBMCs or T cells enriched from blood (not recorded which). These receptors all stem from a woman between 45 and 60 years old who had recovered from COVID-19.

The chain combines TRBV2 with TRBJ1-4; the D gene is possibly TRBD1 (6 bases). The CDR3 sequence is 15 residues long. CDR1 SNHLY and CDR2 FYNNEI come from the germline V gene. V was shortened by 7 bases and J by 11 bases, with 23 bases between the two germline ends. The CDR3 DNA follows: TGTGCCAGCACCCTTGAGGGGGTGGTGGAAAGGAAACTGTTTTTT. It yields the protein CASTLEGVVERKLFF.

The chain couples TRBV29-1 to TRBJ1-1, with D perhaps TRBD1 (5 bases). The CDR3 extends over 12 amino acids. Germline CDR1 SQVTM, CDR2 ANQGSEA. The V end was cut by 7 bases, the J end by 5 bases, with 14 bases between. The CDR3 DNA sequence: TGCAGCGGGGGGTCCCCCGCGACTGAAGCTTTCTTT. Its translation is CSGGSPATEAFF.

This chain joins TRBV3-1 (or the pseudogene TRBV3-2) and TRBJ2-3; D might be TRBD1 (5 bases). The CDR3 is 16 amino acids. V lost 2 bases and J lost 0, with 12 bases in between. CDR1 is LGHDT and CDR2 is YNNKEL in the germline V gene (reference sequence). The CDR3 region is CASSQRSRGSTDTQYF. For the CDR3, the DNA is TGTGCCAGCAGCCAAAGGAGTAGGGGAAGCACAGATACGCAGTATTTT.

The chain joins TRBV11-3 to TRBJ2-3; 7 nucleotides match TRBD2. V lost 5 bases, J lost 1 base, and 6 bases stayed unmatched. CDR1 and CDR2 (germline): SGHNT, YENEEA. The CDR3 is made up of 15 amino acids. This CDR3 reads CASSGAAGGTDTQYF. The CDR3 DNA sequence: TGTGCCAGCAGCGGGGCGGCGGGGGGCACAGATACGCAGTATTTT.

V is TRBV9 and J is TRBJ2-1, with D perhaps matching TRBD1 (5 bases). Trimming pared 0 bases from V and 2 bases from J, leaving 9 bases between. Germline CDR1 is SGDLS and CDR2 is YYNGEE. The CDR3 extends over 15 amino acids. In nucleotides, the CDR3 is TGTGCCAGCAGCGTAGAGGCAGGGCCCTACAATGAGCAGTTCTTC. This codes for CASSVEAGPYNEQFF.

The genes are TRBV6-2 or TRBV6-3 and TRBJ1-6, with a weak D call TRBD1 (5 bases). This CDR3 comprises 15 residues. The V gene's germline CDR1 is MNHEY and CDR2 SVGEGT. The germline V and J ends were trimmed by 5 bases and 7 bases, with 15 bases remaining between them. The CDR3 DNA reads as TGTGCCAGCAGTGCTCCGGGACTTAGAAATTCACCCCTCCACTTT. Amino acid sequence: CASSAPGLRNSPLHF.

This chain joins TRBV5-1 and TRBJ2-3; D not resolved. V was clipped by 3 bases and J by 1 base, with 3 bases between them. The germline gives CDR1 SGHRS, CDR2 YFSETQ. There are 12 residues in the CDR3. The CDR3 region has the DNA TGCGCCAGCAGCTCAGGCACAGATACGCAGTATTTT. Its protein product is CASSSGTDTQYF.

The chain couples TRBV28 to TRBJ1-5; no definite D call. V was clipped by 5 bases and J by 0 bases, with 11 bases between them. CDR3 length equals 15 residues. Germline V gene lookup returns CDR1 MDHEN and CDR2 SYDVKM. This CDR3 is CASSPQRVSNQPQHF. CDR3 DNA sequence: TGTGCCAGCAGTCCTCAGCGGGTTAGCAATCAGCCCCAGCATTTT.

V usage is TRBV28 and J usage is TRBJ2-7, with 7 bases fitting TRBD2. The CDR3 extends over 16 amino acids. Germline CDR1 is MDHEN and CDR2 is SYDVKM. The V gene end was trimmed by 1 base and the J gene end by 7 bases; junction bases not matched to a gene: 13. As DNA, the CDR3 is TGTGCCAGCAGTTTATTTCCAGGGACTATGCCCTTTGAGCAGTACTTC. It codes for CASSLFPGTMPFEQYF.

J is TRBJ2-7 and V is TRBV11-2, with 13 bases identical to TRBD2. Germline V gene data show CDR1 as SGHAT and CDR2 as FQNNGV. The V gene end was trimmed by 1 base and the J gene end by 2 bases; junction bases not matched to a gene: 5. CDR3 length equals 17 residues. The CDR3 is CASSLAGLAGDPYEQYF. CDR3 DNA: TGTGCCAGCAGCTTAGCCGGACTAGCGGGGGACCCCTACGAGCAGTACTTC.

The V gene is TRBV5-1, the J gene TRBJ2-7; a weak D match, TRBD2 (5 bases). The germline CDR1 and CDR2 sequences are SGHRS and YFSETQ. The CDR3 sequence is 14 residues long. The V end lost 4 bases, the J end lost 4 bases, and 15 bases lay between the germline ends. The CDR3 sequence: CASSSTGNFYEQYF. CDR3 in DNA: TGCGCCAGCAGCAGCACCGGGAACTTTTACGAGCAGTACTTC.

DNA of the CDR3: TGCGCCAGCTCCCGCGGGACAGGGGGGTACGAGCAGTACTTC. It translates to CASSRGTGGYEQYF. The V and J genes are TRBV5-1 and TRBJ2-7, with 11 bases identical to TRBD1. This CDR3 is 14 amino acids long. Trimming at V came to 7 bases and at J to 4 bases, leaving 7 bases not matched to a gene. The V gene's germline CDR1 is SGHRS and CDR2 YFSETQ.

Here the CDR3 reads CASSLASSYNSPLHF. The CDR3 nucleotides are TGTGCCAGCAGCTTAGCTAGCTCCTATAATTCACCCCTCCACTTT. The chain uses TRBV7-8 and TRBJ1-6; D gene unclear. The CDR3 consists of 15 residues. Per germline, CDR1 SGHVS and CDR2 FQNEAQ. V lost 0 bases, J lost 0 bases, and 3 bases lay in between.

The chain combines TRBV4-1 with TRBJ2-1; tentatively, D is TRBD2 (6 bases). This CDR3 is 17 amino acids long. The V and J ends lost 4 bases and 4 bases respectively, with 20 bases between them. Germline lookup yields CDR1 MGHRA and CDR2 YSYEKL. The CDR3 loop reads CASSRQWDGGTYNEQFF. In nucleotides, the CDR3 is TGCGCCAGCAGCCGCCAATGGGATGGCGGGACTTACAATGAGCAGTTCTTC.

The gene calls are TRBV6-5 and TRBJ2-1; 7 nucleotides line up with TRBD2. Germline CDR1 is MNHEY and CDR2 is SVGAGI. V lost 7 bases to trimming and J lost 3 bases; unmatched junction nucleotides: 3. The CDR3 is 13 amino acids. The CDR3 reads CASTWGGYNEQFF. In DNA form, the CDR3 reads TGTGCCAGCACATGGGGGGGCTACAATGAGCAGTTCTTC.

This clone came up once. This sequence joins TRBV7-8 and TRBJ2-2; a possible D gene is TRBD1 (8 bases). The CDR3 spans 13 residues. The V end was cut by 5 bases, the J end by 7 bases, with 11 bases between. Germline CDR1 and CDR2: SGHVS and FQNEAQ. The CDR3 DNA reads TGTGCCAGCAGCACAGGGGGGGGCGGGGAGCTGTTTTTT. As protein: CASSTGGGGELFF. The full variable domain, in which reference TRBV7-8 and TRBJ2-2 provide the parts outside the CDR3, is GAGVSQSPRYKVAKRGQDVALRCDPISGHVSLFWYQQALGQGPEFLTYFQNEAQLDKSGLPSDRFFAERPEGSVSTLKIQRTQQEDSAVYLCASSTGGGGELFFGEGSRLTVL.

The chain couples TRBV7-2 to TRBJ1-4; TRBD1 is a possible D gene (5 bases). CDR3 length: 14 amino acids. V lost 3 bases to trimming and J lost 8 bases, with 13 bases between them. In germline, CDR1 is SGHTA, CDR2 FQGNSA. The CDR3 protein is CASSFGGSFEKLFF. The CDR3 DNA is TGTGCCAGCAGCTTCGGGGGGTCATTCGAAAAACTGTTTTTT.

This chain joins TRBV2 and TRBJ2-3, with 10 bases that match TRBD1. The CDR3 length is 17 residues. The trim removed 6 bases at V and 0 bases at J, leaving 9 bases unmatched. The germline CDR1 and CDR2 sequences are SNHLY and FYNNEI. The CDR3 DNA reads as TGTGCCAGCAGAGCGGGACAGGGGTATACTAGCACAGATACGCAGTATTTT. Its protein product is CASRAGQGYTSTDTQYF.